Below are 4 T cell receptor beta chains sequenced from a single sample in a study of blood T cell repertoires in COVID-19. Sequencing was performed with immunoSEQ multiplex PCR; in TCRdb, only in-frame clones are kept and a portion is missing. Here the sample spans 200,000 to 300,000 clones, roughly 90% being singletons. Sequenced sample: peripheral blood. All receptors come from a man in his thirties or forties with active or convalescent COVID-19.

The genes are TRBV28 and TRBJ2-7, with 10 bases that match TRBD1. The length of the CDR3 is 13 residues. The germline gives CDR1 MDHEN, CDR2 SYDVKM. Losses at the gene ends were 10 bases for V and 3 bases for J; bases not matched to a gene: 6. CDR3 coding DNA: TGTGCCATGTCCGGGACAGGGGACTACGAGCAGTACTTC. Translation gives CAMSGTGDYEQYF.

The chain combines TRBV7-8 with TRBJ2-2, with D possibly matching TRBD2 (6 bases). Per the germline V gene, CDR1 is SGHVS and CDR2 is FQNEAQ. V lost 2 bases, J lost 5 bases, and 15 bases lay in between. The CDR3 is 16 amino acids. As DNA, the CDR3 is TGTGCCAGCAGCTTATCACACCACGCGGGAACCGGGGAGCTGTTTTTT. It encodes CASSLSHHAGTGELFF.

The J gene is TRBJ2-7, the V gene TRBV7-2, with 9 nucleotides matching TRBD1. Germline CDR1 is SGHTA and CDR2 is FQGNSA. The CDR3 has 15 residues. J lost 3 bases, V lost 4 bases, and 7 bases had no gene match. CDR3 loop: CASSWPGTGSYEQYF. The CDR3 nucleotides are TGTGCCAGCAGCTGGCCTGGGACAGGGAGCTACGAGCAGTACTTC.

The V and J genes are TRBV15 and TRBJ2-7; 9 nucleotides agree with TRBD1. CDR3 length equals 15 residues. CDR1 LNHNV and CDR2 YYDKDF come from the germline V gene (reference sequence). Trimming removed 1 base from V and 10 bases from J; junction bases left unmatched: 11. The CDR3 sequence: CATSRGPPGQGLQYF. CDR3 DNA: TGTGCCACCAGCAGAGGCCCACCGGGACAGGGACTACAGTACTTC. Full variable domain (remainder filled in from reference TRBV15 and TRBJ2-7): DAMVIQNPRYQVTQFGKPVTLSCSQTLNHNVMYWYQQKSSQAPKLLFHYYDKDFNNEADTPDNFQSRRPNTSFCFLDIRSPGLGDTAMYLCATSRGPPGQGLQYFGPGTRLTVT.